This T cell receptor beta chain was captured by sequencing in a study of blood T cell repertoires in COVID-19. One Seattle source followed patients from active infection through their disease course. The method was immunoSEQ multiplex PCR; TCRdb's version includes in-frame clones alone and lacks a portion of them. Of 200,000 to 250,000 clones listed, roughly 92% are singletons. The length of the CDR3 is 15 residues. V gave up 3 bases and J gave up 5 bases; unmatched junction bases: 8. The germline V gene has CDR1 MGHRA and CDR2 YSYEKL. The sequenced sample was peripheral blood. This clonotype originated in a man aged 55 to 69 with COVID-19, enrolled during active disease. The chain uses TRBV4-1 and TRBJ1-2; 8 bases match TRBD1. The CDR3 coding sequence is TGCGCCAGCAGCCAGGCAGGGACAGGAGATTATGGCTACACCTTC. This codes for CASSQAGTGDYGYTF.